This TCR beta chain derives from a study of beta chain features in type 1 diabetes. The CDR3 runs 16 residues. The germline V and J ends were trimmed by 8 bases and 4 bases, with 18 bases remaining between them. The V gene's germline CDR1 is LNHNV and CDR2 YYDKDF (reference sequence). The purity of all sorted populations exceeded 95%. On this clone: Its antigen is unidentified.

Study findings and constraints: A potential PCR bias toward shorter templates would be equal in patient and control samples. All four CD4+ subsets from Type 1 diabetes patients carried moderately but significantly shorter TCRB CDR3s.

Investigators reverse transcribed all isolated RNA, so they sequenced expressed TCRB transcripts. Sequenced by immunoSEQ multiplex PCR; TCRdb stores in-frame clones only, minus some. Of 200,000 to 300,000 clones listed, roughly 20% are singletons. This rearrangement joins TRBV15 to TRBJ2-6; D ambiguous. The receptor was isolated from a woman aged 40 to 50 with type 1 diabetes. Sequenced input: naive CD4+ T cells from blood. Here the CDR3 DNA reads TGTGCCACCCGTATGGGTGCCCAGGCCGGGGCCAACGTCCTGACTTTC. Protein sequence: CATRMGAQAGANVLTF.